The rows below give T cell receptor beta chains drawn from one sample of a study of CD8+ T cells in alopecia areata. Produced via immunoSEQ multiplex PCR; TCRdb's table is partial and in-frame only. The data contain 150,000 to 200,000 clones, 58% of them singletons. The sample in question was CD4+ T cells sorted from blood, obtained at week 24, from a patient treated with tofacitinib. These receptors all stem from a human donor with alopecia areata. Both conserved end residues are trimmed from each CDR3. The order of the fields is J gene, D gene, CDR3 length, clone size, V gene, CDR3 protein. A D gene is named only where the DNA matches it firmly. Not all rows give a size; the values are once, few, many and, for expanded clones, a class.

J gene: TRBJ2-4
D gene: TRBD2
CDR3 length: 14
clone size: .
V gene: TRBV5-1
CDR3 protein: ASSLTGGLAKNIQY

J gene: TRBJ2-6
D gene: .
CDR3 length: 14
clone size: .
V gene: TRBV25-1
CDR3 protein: ASSGLGGSGANVLT

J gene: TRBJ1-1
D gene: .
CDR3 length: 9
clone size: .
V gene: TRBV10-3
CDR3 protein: AISEGVRAF

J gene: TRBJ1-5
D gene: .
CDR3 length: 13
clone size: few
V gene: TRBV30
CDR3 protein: AWSPRSDRNQPQH

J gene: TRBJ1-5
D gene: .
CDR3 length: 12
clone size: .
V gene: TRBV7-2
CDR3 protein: ASSLIRGYQPQH

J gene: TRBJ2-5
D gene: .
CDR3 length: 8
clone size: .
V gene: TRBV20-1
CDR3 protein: SARKETQY

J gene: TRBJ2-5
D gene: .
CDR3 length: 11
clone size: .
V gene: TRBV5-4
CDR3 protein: ASSLGVEETQY

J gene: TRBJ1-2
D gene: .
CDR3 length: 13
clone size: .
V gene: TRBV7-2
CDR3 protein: ASSPKGRQAYGYT

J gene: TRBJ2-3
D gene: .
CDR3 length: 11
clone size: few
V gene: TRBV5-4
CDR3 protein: ASIPSDGDTQY

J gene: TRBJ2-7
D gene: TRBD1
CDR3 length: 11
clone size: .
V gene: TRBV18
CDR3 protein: ASSTGQDYEQY

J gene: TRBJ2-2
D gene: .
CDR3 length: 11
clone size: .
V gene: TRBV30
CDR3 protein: AWRPRSTGELF

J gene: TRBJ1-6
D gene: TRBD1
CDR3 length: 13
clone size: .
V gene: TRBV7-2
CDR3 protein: ASSSQGQVNSPLH

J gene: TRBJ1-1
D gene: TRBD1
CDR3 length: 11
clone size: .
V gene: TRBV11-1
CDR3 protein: ASSLVWQGGAF

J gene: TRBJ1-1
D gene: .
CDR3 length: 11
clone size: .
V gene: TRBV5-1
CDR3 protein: ASSLGVNTEAF

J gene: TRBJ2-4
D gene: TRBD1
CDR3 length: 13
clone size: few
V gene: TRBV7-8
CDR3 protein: ASSKRQGIKNIQY

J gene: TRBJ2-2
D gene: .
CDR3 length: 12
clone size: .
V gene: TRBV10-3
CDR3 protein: AISESMGPGELF

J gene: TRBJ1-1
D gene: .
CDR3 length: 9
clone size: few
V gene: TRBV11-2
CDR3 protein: ASSLGVEAF

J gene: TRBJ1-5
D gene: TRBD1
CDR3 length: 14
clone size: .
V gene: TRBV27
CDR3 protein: ASSPRQGWGNQPQH

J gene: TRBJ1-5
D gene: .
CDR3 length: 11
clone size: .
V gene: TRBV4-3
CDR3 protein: ASSHRRNQPQH

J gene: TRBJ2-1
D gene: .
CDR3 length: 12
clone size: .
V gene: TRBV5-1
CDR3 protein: ASSFVRVGDEQF

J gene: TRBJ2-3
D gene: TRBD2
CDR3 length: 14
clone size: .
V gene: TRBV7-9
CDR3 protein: ASSFLAGGQTDTQY